This T cell receptor beta chain came from a study of blood T cells in healthy people across ages. Looking at the study overall: About one barcoded beta molecule per two T cells was the capture yield of template switching. Study observations and caveats: Investigators treated diversity estimates from one million T cells as underestimates.

Combining a sample-barcoded 5' primer with a J-beta primer mix, a second PCR ran for about 7 to 12 cycles. TCRdb used MiXCR to reprocess the 5' RACE reads, holding one entry per CDR3 protein. The table has some 900,000 distinct CDR3 sequences, about 30% seen once; the top ten hold 15% to 20%. Germline values: CDR1 SQVTM, CDR2 ANQGSEA. This CDR3 has 12 residues. V shed 5 bases and J shed 5 bases, with 12 bases lying between them. This clonotype showed up many times. Its antigen is unidentified. The source is a woman older than 75 in good health. The chain uses TRBV29-1 and TRBJ2-5; the D is unclear. Sequencing input: blood. The CDR3 sequence: CSVQHSRETQYF. The CDR3 bases are TGCAGCGTTCAGCACAGCCGGGAGACCCAGTACTTC.